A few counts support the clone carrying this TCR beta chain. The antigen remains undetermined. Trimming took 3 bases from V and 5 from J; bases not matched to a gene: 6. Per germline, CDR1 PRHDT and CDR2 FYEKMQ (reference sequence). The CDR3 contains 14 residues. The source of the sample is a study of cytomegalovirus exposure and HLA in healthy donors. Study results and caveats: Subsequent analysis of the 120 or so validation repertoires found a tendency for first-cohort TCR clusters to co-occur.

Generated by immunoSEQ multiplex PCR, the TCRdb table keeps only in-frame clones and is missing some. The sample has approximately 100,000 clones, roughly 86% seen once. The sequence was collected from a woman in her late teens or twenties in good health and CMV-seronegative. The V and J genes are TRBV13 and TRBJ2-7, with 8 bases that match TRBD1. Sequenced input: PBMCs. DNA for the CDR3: TGTGCCAGCAGCTTCACGAGGACAGGGAACGAGCAGTACTTC. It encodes CASSFTRTGNEQYF.